This is a list of T cell receptor beta chains from one sample in a study of blood T cell repertoires in COVID-19. Clones were sequenced by immunoSEQ multiplex PCR, and TCRdb holds only the in-frame ones, with some missing. The sample has around 300,000 clones, around 90% seen once. The sequenced material came from PBMCs or T cells enriched from blood (not recorded which). Every receptor here comes from a woman aged 40-49 years who had recovered from COVID-19. The CDR3 runs from the conserved cysteine through the conserved F or W. Fields, in order: D gene, J gene, clone size, V gene, CDR3 length, CDR3 DNA, CDR3 protein. D genes are given only for firm matches. Size is stated for part of the rows, as once, few or many counts, or as a class when the clone is expanded.

D gene: -; J gene: TRBJ2-1; clone size: -; V gene: TRBV7-9; CDR3 length: 13; CDR3 DNA: TGTGCCAGCAGCTTAGCGATCCAGGTTGAGCAGTTCTTC; CDR3 protein: CASSLAIQVEQFF
D gene: -; J gene: TRBJ1-5; clone size: once; V gene: TRBV5-6; CDR3 length: 15; CDR3 DNA: TGTGCCAGCAGCTCAACAGGGTTTCGCAATCAGCCCCAGCATTTT; CDR3 protein: CASSSTGFRNQPQHF
D gene: TRBD1; J gene: TRBJ2-2; clone size: few; V gene: TRBV7-3; CDR3 length: 17; CDR3 DNA: TGTGCCAGCAGCTCCCCCCGAGAGGGGGCGACCACCGGGGAGCTGTTTTTT; CDR3 protein: CASSSPREGATTGELFF
D gene: TRBD1; J gene: TRBJ1-5; clone size: once; V gene: TRBV7-2; CDR3 length: 16; CDR3 DNA: TGTGCCAGCAGCCTGGGACAGGGGATAGTCAATCAGCCCCAGCATTTT; CDR3 protein: CASSLGQGIVNQPQHF
D gene: -; J gene: TRBJ1-5; clone size: -; V gene: TRBV2; CDR3 length: 17; CDR3 DNA: TGTGCCAGCAGTGATCTGGCAGGCAGTGAGAGCAATCAGCCCCAGCATTTT; CDR3 protein: CASSDLAGSESNQPQHF
D gene: -; J gene: TRBJ1-2; clone size: few; V gene: TRBV18; CDR3 length: 14; CDR3 DNA: TGTGCCAGTCTAAACAGCCTCTCTAACTATGGCTACACCTTC; CDR3 protein: CASLNSLSNYGYTF
D gene: -; J gene: TRBJ1-2; clone size: -; V gene: TRBV3-1/TRBV3-2; CDR3 length: 16; CDR3 DNA: TGTGCCAGCAGCCCCTTATATCGCGGGGGCGCCGAGGGCTACACCTTC; CDR3 protein: CASSPLYRGGAEGYTF
D gene: -; J gene: TRBJ1-1; clone size: -; V gene: TRBV3-1/TRBV3-2; CDR3 length: 14; CDR3 DNA: TGTGCCAGCAGCCAAAGGGGGGGGTGGACTGAAGCTTTCTTT; CDR3 protein: CASSQRGGWTEAFF
D gene: -; J gene: TRBJ1-4; clone size: -; V gene: TRBV5-1; CDR3 length: 15; CDR3 DNA: TGCGCCAGCAGCTTCCGGGATAACCGTAATGAAAAACTGTTTTTT; CDR3 protein: CASSFRDNRNEKLFF
D gene: TRBD1; J gene: TRBJ2-7; clone size: -; V gene: TRBV6-2/TRBV6-3; CDR3 length: 15; CDR3 DNA: TGTGCCAGCAGCTCAGCCGGGACAGGCACCTACGAGCAGTACTTC; CDR3 protein: CASSSAGTGTYEQYF
D gene: TRBD1; J gene: TRBJ1-2; clone size: once; V gene: TRBV10-3; CDR3 length: 14; CDR3 DNA: TGTGCCATCACCGGGACAGGGAGAAACTATGGCTACACCTTC; CDR3 protein: CAITGTGRNYGYTF
D gene: -; J gene: TRBJ1-3; clone size: -; V gene: TRBV9; CDR3 length: 13; CDR3 DNA: TGTGCCAGCAGCGCCTCTCCTGGAAACACCATATATTTT; CDR3 protein: CASSASPGNTIYF
D gene: TRBD1; J gene: TRBJ2-3; clone size: -; V gene: TRBV24-1; CDR3 length: 16; CDR3 DNA: TGTGCCACCAGTGAGTCCGGGACAGGGGTGGAAGATACGCAGTATTTT; CDR3 protein: CATSESGTGVEDTQYF
D gene: -; J gene: TRBJ1-3; clone size: -; V gene: TRBV2; CDR3 length: 14; CDR3 DNA: TGTGCCAGCAGCCCTTCGGAGTATGGAAACACCATATATTTT; CDR3 protein: CASSPSEYGNTIYF
D gene: -; J gene: TRBJ1-1; clone size: -; V gene: TRBV7-2; CDR3 length: 14; CDR3 DNA: TGTGCCAGCAGCTTAGGGCTAGCGAACACTGAAGCTTTCTTT; CDR3 protein: CASSLGLANTEAFF
D gene: -; J gene: TRBJ2-2; clone size: -; V gene: TRBV2; CDR3 length: 14; CDR3 DNA: TGTGCCAGCAGTGTAGGGGGGGGTCTTATGGAGCTGTTTTTT; CDR3 protein: CASSVGGGLMELFF
D gene: -; J gene: TRBJ1-5; clone size: -; V gene: TRBV6-5; CDR3 length: 14; CDR3 DNA: TGTGCCAGCAGTTACTCGATGTCCAGTCAGCCCCAGCATTTT; CDR3 protein: CASSYSMSSQPQHF
D gene: TRBD2; J gene: TRBJ2-2; clone size: few; V gene: TRBV3-1/TRBV3-2; CDR3 length: 16; CDR3 DNA: TGTGCCAGCAGCCAAAGAGCGGGAGTTAACACCGGGGAGCTGTTTTTT; CDR3 protein: CASSQRAGVNTGELFF
D gene: -; J gene: TRBJ1-5; clone size: -; V gene: TRBV28; CDR3 length: 13; CDR3 DNA: TGTGCCAGCCGGGCAGGGGGCAATCAGCCCCAGCATTTT; CDR3 protein: CASRAGGNQPQHF
D gene: -; J gene: TRBJ2-3; clone size: -; V gene: TRBV7-6; CDR3 length: 18; CDR3 DNA: TGTGCCAGCAGCTTAGCGCCCCGTACTAGCCACTACACAGATACGCAGTATTTT; CDR3 protein: CASSLAPRTSHYTDTQYF
D gene: -; J gene: TRBJ2-7; clone size: -; V gene: TRBV18; CDR3 length: 15; CDR3 DNA: TGTGCCAGCTCACCAATCCAGGGTGGTTCCTACGAGCAGTACTTC; CDR3 protein: CASSPIQGGSYEQYF
D gene: TRBD1; J gene: TRBJ2-1; clone size: -; V gene: TRBV25-1; CDR3 length: 17; CDR3 DNA: TGTGCCAGCAGTGAACGGGTTTGGGACAGGGGAGGGAGTGAGCAGTTCTTC; CDR3 protein: CASSERVWDRGGSEQFF
D gene: TRBD2; J gene: TRBJ2-1; clone size: -; V gene: TRBV29-1; CDR3 length: 14; CDR3 DNA: TGCAGCGTTGGCGTACTAGCGGGAGTTCATGAGCAGTTCTTC; CDR3 protein: CSVGVLAGVHEQFF
D gene: TRBD1; J gene: TRBJ2-7; clone size: -; V gene: TRBV6-5; CDR3 length: 16; CDR3 DNA: TGTGCCAGCAGTTACAATCCAGGACAGGGGGTCCACGAGCAGTACTTC; CDR3 protein: CASSYNPGQGVHEQYF
D gene: -; J gene: TRBJ1-5; clone size: -; V gene: TRBV6-5; CDR3 length: 13; CDR3 DNA: TGTGCCAGCAGCGCTAGGGGAAATCAGCCCCAGCATTTT; CDR3 protein: CASSARGNQPQHF
D gene: TRBD2; J gene: TRBJ2-3; clone size: -; V gene: TRBV4-3; CDR3 length: 19; CDR3 DNA: TGCGCCAGCAGCCAAGATCGACTAGCGGGAGGGGTTGGCACAGATACGCAGTATTTT; CDR3 protein: CASSQDRLAGGVGTDTQYF
D gene: TRBD1; J gene: TRBJ1-3; clone size: few; V gene: TRBV5-1; CDR3 length: 18; CDR3 DNA: TGCGCCAGCAGCTTGGCCGGACAGGGAACACTCTCTGGAAACACCATATATTTT; CDR3 protein: CASSLAGQGTLSGNTIYF